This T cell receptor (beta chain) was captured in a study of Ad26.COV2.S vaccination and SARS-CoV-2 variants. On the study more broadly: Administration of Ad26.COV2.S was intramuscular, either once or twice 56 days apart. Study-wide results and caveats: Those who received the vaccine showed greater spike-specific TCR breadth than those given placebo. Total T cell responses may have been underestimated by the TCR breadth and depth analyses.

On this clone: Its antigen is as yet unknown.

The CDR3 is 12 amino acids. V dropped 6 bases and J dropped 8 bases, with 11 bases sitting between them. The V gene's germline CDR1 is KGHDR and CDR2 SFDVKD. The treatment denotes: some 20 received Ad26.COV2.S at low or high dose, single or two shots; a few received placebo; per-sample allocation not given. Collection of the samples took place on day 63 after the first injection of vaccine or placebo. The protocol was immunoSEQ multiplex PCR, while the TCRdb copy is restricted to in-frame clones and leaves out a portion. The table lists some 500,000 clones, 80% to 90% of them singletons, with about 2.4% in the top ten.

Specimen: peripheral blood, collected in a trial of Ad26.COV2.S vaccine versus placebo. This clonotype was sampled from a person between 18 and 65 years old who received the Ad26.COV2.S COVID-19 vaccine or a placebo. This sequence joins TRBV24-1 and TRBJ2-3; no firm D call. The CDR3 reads CATSNDLGTQYF. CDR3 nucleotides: TGTGCCACCAGTAACGACTTGGGTACGCAGTATTTT.